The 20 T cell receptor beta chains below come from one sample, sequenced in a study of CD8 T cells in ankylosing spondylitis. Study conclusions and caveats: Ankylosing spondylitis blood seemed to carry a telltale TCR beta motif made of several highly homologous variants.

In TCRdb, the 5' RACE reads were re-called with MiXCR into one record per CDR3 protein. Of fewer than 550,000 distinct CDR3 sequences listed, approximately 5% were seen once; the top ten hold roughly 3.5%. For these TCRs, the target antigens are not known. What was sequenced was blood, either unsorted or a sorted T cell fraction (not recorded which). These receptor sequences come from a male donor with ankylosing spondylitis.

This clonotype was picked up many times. CDR3 loop: CATSRGGWTDTQYF. Here the CDR3 DNA reads TGTGCCACCAGCAGGGGTGGGTGGACAGATACGCAGTATTTT. This chain joins TRBV15 and TRBJ2-3; no clear D gene. The length of the CDR3 is 14 residues. CDR1 is LNHNV, CDR2 YYDKDF, per germline (reference sequence). V was shortened by 3 bases and J by 3 bases, with 10 bases between the two germline ends.

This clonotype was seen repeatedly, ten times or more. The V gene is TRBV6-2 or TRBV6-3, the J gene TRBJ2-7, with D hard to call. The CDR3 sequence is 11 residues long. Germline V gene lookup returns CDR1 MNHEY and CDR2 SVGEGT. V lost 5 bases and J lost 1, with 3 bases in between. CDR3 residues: CASSESYEQYF. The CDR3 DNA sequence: TGTGCCAGCAGTGAATCCTACGAGCAGTACTTC.

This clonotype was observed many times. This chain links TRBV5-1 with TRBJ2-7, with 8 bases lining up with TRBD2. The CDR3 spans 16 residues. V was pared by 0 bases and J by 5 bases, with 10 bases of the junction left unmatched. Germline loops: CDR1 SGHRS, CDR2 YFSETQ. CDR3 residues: CASSLVQAGGKNEQYF. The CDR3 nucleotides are TGCGCCAGCAGCTTGGTGCAGGCGGGAGGTAAGAACGAGCAGTACTTC.

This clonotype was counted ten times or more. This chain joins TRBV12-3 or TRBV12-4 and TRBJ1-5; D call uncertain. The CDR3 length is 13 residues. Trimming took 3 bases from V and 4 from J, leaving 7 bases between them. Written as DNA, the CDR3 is TGTGCCAGCAGTTTCGGCCTAAATCAGCCCCAGCATTTT. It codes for CASSFGLNQPQHF.

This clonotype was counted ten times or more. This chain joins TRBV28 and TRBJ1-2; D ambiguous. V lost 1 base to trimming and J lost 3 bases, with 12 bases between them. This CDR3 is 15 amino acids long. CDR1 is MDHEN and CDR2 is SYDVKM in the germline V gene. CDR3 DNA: TGTGCCAGCAGTTTATACGCGCCCGACCACTATGGCTACACCTTC. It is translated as CASSLYAPDHYGYTF.

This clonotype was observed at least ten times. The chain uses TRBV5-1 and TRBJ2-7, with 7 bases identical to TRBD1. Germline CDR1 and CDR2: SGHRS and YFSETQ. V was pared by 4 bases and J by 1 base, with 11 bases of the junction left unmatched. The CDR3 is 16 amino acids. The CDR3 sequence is CASSLRLRQGSYEQYF. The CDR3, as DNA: TGCGCCAGCAGCCTACGTCTGAGACAGGGTTCCTACGAGCAGTACTTC.

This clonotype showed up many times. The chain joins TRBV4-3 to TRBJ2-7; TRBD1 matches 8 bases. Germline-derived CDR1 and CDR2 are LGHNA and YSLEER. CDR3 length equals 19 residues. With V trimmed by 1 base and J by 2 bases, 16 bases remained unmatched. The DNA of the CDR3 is TGCGCCAGCAGCCAAGCCCTAGGACAGGGCGGTTTTAGGACCTACGAGCAGTACTTC. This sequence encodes CASSQALGQGGFRTYEQYF.

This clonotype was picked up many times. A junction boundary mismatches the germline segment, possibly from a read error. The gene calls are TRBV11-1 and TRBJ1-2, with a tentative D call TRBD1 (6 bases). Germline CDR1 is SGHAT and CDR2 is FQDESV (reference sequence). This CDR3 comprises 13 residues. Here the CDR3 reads CASSPRYRDTVFF. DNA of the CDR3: TGTGCCAGCAGCCCACGTTACCGGGACACCGTGTTCTTC.

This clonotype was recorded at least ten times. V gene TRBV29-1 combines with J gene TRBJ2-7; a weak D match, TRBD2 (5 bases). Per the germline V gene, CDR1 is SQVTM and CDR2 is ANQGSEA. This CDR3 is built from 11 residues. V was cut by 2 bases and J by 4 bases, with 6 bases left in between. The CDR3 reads CSVETGYEQYF. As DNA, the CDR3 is TGCAGCGTTGAAACGGGGTACGAGCAGTACTTC.

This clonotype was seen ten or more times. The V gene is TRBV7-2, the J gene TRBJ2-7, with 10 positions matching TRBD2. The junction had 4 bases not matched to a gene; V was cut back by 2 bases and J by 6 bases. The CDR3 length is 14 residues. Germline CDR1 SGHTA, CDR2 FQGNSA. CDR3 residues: CASSLRSGGAEQYF. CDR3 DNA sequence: TGTGCCAGCAGCTTAAGGAGCGGGGGGGCCGAGCAGTACTTC.

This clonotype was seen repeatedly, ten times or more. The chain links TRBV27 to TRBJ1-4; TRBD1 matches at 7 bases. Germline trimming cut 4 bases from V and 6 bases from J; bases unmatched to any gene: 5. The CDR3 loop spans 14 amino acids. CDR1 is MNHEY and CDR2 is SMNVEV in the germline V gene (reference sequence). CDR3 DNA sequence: TGTGCCAGCAGTTGGGACAGTCAATATGAAAAACTGTTTTTT. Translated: CASSWDSQYEKLFF.

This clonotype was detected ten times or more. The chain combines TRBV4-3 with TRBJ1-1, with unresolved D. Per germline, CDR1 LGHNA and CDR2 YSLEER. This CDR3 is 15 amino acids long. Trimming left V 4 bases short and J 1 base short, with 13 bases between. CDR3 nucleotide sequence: TGCGCCAGCAGCCCTTATTCGGGAAGGAACACTGAAGCTTTCTTT. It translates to CASSPYSGRNTEAFF.

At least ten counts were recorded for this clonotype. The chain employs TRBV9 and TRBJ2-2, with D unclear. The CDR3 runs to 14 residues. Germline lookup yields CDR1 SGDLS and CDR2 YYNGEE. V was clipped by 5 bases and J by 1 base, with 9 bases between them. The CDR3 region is CASRTDQNTGELFF. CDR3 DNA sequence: TGTGCCAGCAGGACGGACCAGAACACCGGGGAGCTGTTTTTT.

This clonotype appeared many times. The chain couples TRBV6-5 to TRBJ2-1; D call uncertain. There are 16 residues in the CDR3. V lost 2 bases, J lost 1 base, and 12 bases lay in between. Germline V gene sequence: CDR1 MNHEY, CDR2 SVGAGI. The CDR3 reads CASSYSLVRSYNEQFF. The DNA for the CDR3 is TGTGCCAGCAGTTACAGTCTAGTCCGTTCCTACAATGAGCAGTTCTTC.

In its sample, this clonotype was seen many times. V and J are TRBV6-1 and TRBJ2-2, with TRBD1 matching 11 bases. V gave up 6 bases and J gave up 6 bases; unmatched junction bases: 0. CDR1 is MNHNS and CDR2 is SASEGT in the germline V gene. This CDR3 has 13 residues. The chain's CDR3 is CASRGQGAGELFF. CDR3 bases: TGTGCCAGCAGGGGACAGGGGGCCGGGGAGCTGTTTTTT.

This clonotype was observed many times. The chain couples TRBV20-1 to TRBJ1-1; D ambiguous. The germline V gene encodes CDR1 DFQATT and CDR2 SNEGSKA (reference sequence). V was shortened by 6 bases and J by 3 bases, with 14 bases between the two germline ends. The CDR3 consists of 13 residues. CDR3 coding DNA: TGCAGTGCAAGCGACCAGATAGACACTGAAGCTTTCTTT. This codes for CSASDQIDTEAFF.

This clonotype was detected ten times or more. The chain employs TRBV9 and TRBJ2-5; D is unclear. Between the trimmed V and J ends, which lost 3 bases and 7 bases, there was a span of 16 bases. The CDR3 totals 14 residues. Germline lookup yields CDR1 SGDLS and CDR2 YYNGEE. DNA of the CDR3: TGTGCCAGCAGCGCCAGTTTGGATAGTGGGACCCAGTACTTC. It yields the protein CASSASLDSGTQYF.

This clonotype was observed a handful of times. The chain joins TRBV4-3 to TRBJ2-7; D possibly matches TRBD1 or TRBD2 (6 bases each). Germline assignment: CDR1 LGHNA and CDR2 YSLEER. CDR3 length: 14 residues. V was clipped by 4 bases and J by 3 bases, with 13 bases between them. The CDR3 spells CASSRGAGIYEQYF. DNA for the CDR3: TGCGCCAGCAGCCGGGGGGCAGGCATCTACGAGCAGTACTTC.

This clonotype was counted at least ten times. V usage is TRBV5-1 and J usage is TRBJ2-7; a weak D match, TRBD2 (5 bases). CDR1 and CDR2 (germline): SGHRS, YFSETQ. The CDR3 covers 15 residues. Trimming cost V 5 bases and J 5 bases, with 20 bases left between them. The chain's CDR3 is CASRSFPSGVDEQYF. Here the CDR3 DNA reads TGCGCCAGCAGATCATTTCCCTCCGGGGTCGACGAGCAGTACTTC.

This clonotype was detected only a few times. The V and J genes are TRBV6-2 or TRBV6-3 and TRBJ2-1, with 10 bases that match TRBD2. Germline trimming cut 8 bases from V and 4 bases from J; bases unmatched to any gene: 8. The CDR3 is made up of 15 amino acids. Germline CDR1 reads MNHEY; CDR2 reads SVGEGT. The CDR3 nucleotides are TGTGCCAGCTTAAGGGGGACTAGCGAGTACAATGAGCAGTTCTTC. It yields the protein CASLRGTSEYNEQFF.